The present T cell receptor (beta chain) was sequenced within a study of blood T cell repertoires in COVID-19. Study background: The study drew acute and convalescent COVID-19 samples from the United States, Italy and Spain.

The assay was immunoSEQ multiplex PCR, and TCRdb's table has in-frame clones only and misses some. The table includes 200,000 to 250,000 clones, about four fifths detected once. The CDR3 contains 13 residues. Trimming took 4 bases from V and 4 from J, leaving 11 bases between them. Per germline, CDR1 LGHDT and CDR2 YNNKEL (reference sequence). The chain carries TRBV3-1 (or the pseudogene TRBV3-2) and TRBJ2-7, with TRBD2 as a possible D gene (7 bases). The clonotype was recovered from an elderly woman with acute or convalescent COVID-19. Material for sequencing was peripheral blood. CDR3 nucleotides: TGTGCCAGCAGCCTTCGGGGGGCTTACGAGCAGTACTTC. As protein: CASSLRGAYEQYF.